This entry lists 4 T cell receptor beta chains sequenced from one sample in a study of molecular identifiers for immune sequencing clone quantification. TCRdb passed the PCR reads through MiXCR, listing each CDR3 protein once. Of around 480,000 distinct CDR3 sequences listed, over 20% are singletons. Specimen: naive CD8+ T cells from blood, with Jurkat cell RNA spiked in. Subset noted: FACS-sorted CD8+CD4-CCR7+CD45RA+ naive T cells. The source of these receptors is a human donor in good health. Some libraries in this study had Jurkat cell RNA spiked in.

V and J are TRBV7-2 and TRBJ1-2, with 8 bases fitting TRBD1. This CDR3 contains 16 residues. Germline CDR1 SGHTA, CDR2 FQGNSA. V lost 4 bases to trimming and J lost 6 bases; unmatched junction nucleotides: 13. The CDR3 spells CASSSTGGQDLNGYTF. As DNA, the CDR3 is TGTGCCAGCAGCTCAACGGGGGGACAGGACTTAAATGGCTACACCTTC.

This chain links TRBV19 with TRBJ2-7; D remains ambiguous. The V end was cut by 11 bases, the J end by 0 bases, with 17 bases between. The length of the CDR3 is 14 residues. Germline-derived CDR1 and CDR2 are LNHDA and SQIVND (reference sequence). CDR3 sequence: CAGTPGTVSYEQYF. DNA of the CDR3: TGTGCCGGTACCCCTGGTACCGTCTCCTACGAGCAGTACTTC.

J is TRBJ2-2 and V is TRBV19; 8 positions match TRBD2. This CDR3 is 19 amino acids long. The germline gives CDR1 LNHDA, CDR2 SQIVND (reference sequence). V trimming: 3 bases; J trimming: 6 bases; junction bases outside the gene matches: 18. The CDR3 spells CASSIFVPGIAGPAGELFF. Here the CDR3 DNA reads TGTGCCAGTAGTATTTTTGTCCCTGGCATAGCGGGACCCGCCGGGGAGCTGTTTTTT. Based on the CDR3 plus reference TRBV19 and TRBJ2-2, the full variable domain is DGGITQSPKYLFRKEGQNVTLSCEQNLNHDAMYWYRQDPGQGLRLIYYSQIVNDFQKGDIAEGYSVSREKKESFPLTVTSAQKNPTAFYLCASSIFVPGIAGPAGELFFGEGSRLTVL.

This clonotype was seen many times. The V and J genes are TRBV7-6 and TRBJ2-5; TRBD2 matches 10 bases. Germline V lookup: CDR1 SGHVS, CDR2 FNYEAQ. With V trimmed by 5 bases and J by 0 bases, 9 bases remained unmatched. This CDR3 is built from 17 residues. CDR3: CASSGPGTSVNQETQYF. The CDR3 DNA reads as TGTGCCAGCAGCGGCCCCGGGACTAGCGTTAACCAAGAGACCCAGTACTTC.